Listed below are T cell receptor beta chains from one sample, sequenced in a study of T cells in Graves' hyperthyroidism and ophthalmopathy. TCRdb reprocessed the multiplex PCR reads via MiXCR and lists one record per CDR3 protein. Of about 290,000 distinct CDR3 sequences in the sample, around a sixth were seen once. The sequencing input was blood. The receptors derive from a man younger than 45 with Graves' hyperthyroidism. Both conserved end residues are part of each CDR3. D genes are given only for firm matches. Clone size is given for some rows only: seen once, a few or many times, or a class if the clone is expanded.

V gene	D gene	clone size	J gene	CDR3 protein	CDR3 DNA
TRBV12-3/TRBV12-4	NA	many	TRBJ1-5	CASSLRYSFMGQRNNQPQHF	TGTGCCAGCAGTTTACGATATAGTTTTATGGGACAACGCAATAATCAGCCCCAGCATTTT
TRBV20-1	NA	NA	TRBJ1-5	CSARPWSNQPQHF	TGCAGTGCCAGGCCTTGGAGCAATCAGCCCCAGCATTTT
TRBV20-1	NA	NA	TRBJ2-3	CSALQRTSYTQYF	TGCAGTGCTTTACAAAGGACCTCCTATACGCAGTATTTT
TRBV12-3/TRBV12-4	NA	many	TRBJ2-7	CASSSTVKSSYEQYF	TGTGCCAGCAGTTCGACAGTGAAAAGCTCCTACGAGCAGTACTTC
TRBV20-1	TRBD2	NA	TRBJ2-7	CSAAGTSGTPSSGQYF	TGCAGTGCTGCCGGGACTAGCGGGACCCCGTCATCCGGGCAGTACTTC
TRBV20-1	NA	NA	TRBJ2-1	CSAPAAPNEQFF	TGCAGTGCCCCAGCGGCCCCCAATGAGCAGTTCTTC
TRBV12-3/TRBV12-4	NA	many	TRBJ1-1	CASSYADGKAFF	TGTGCCAGCAGCTACGCGGATGGTAAAGCTTTCTTT
TRBV12-3/TRBV12-4	NA	many	TRBJ1-1	CASSLLAPPLTEAFF	TGTGCCAGCAGTTTATTGGCACCCCCCCTCACTGAAGCTTTCTTT
TRBV29-1	NA	many	TRBJ2-1	CSVDAAGGPNHPHYPYNEQFF	TGCAGCGTTGACGCCGCCGGAGGGCCGAATCACCCCCACTACCCCTACAATGAGCAGTTCTTC
TRBV19	NA	NA	TRBJ2-3	CASSRAEGGPAGDTQYF	TGTGCCAGTAGTAGGGCCGAGGGTGGACCCGCGGGGGATACGCAGTATTTT
TRBV5-6	TRBD1	many	TRBJ1-1	CASSQGGLNTEAFF	TGTGCCAGCAGCCAGGGGGGGCTGAACACTGAAGCTTTCTTT
TRBV5-1	TRBD1	many	TRBJ1-2	CASSLTGVGYTF	TGCGCCAGCAGCTTAACAGGGGTTGGCTACACCTTC
TRBV10-3	TRBD2	many	TRBJ2-7	CAISTRSGRGDDEQYF	TGTGCCATCAGTACCCGTAGCGGGAGGGGCGACGACGAGCAGTACTTC
TRBV11-1	NA	few	TRBJ1-1	CASSLVGQMNTEAFF	TGCGCCAGCAGCTTAGTTGGACAGATGAACACTGAAGCTTTCTTT
TRBV7-3	NA	few	TRBJ1-1	CASSLANGVDAFF	TGTGCCAGCAGCTTGGCCAATGGTGTTGACGCTTTCTTT
TRBV5-1	NA	NA	TRBJ1-5	CASSLGFSDSNQPQHF	TGCGCCAGCAGCTTGGGGTTTTCGGATAGCAATCAGCCCCAGCATTTT
TRBV12-3/TRBV12-4	NA	many	TRBJ2-7	CASSLGPLEQYF	TGTGCCAGCAGTTTAGGCCCCTTGGAGCAGTACTTC
TRBV20-1	NA	many	TRBJ2-1	CSALRRPQINNEQFF	TGCAGTGCGCTTCGCCGCCCTCAAATCAACAATGAGCAGTTCTTC
TRBV10-3	TRBD1	NA	TRBJ1-1	CAISPQQGAEAFF	TGTGCCATCAGCCCTCAGCAGGGGGCGGAAGCTTTCTTT
TRBV30	TRBD1	NA	TRBJ1-1	CAWIVDRGYTEAFF	TGTGCCTGGATAGTAGACAGGGGGTACACTGAAGCTTTCTTT
TRBV7-9	NA	many	TRBJ2-7	CASSPPAEYEQYF	TGTGCCAGCAGCCCGCCGGCAGAATACGAGCAGTACTTC
TRBV7-9	NA	NA	TRBJ2-2	CASSLFTLGTGELFF	TGTGCCAGCAGCTTATTCACCCTGGGGACCGGGGAGCTGTTTTTT